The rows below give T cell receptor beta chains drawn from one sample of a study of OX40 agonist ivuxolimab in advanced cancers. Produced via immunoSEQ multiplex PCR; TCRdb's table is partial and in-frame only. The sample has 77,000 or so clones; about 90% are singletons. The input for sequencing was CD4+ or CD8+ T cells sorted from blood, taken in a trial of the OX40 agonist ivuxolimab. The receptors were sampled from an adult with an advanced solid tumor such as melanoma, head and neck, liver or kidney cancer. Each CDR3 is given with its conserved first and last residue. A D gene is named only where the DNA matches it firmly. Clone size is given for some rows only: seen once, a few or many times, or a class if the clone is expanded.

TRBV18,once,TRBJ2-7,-,CASSLGTLQYF,TGTGCCAGCTCACTAGGGACTCTGCAGTACTTC
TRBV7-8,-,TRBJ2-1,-,CASSLAGGPVSSYNEQFF,TGTGCCAGCAGCTTAGCGGGGGGGCCCGTGAGCTCCTACAATGAGCAGTTCTTC
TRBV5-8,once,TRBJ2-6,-,CASSPDYASGANVLTF,TGTGCCAGCAGCCCGGACTACGCTTCTGGGGCCAACGTCCTGACTTTC
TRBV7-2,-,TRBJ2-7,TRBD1,CASSMGQPYEQYF,TGTGCCAGCAGCATGGGACAGCCTTACGAGCAGTACTTC
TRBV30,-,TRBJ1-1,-,CAWSTGGVDNTEAFF,TGTGCCTGGAGTACTGGGGGGGTCGATAACACTGAAGCTTTCTTT
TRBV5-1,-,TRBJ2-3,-,CASRGSADTQYF,TGCGCCAGCAGGGGCAGCGCAGATACGCAGTATTTT
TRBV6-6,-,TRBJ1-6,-,CASSYGQPHNSPLHF,TGTGCCAGCAGTTACGGGCAGCCCCATAATTCACCCCTCCACTTT
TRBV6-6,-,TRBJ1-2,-,CASSSVRDYGYTF,TGTGCCAGCAGTTCCGTTAGGGACTATGGCTACACCTTC
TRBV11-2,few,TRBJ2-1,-,CASSLGSPNEQFF,TGTGCCAGCAGCTTAGGCAGTCCCAATGAGCAGTTCTTC
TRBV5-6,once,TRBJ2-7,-,CASSLVGGSSSYEQYF,TGTGCCAGCAGCTTGGTCGGCGGATCAAGCTCCTACGAGCAGTACTTC
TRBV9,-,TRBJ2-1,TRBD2,CASSVPRGGAGGRSSYNEQFF,TGTGCCAGCAGCGTACCCCGTGGGGGAGCGGGGGGGAGGAGCTCCTACAATGAGCAGTTCTTC
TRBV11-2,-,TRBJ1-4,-,CASSSSPAWYEKLFF,TGTGCCAGCAGCTCCTCACCCGCCTGGTATGAAAAACTGTTTTTT
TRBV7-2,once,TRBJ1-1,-,CASSQSGTGAFF,TGTGCCAGCAGCCAATCGGGCACGGGAGCTTTCTTT
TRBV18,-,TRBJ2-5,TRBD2,CASSPGLGEETQYF,TGTGCCAGCTCACCAGGACTAGGAGAAGAGACCCAGTACTTC
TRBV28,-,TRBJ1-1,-,CASLTPALGDTEAFF,TGTGCCAGCCTCACCCCCGCACTAGGGGACACTGAAGCTTTCTTT
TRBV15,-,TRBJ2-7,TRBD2,CATSRGSGSSYEQYF,TGTGCCACCAGCAGAGGGAGCGGGAGCTCCTACGAGCAGTACTTC
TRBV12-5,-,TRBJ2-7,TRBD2,CASGPGGWAIEQYF,TGTGCTAGTGGTCCCGGGGGGTGGGCTATCGAGCAGTACTTC
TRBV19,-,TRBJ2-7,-,CASSIDQSSYEQYF,TGTGCCAGTAGTATAGACCAAAGCTCCTACGAGCAGTACTTC
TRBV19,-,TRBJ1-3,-,CASSSTGTGNTIYF,TGTGCCAGTAGTAGCACAGGGACTGGAAACACCATATATTTT
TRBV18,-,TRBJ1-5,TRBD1,CASSPGQGRMDQPQHF,TGTGCCAGCTCGCCGGGACAGGGGCGTATGGATCAGCCCCAGCATTTT
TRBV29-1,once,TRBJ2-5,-,CSVDSSRGKETQYF,TGCAGCGTTGATTCCAGCAGGGGAAAAGAGACCCAGTACTTC
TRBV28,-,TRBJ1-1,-,CATVRGTAIEAFF,TGTGCCACCGTGCGGGGTACAGCAATTGAAGCTTTCTTT
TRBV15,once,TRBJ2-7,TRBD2,CATSLGLAGLAYEQYF,TGTGCCACCAGCCTCGGACTAGCGGGCCTTGCCTACGAGCAGTACTTC
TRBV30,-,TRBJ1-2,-,CAWRRWNPYGYTF,TGTGCCTGGAGACGGTGGAACCCCTATGGCTACACCTTC
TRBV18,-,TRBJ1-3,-,CASSPSGNSGNTIYF,TGTGCCAGCTCACCTTCGGGTAATTCTGGAAACACCATATATTTT
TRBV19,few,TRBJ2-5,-,CASSRTLGETQYF,TGTGCCAGTAGTCGGACATTGGGAGAGACCCAGTACTTC
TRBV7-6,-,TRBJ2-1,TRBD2,CASSLNIAGQTYEQFF,TGTGCCAGCAGCTTAAACATAGCGGGCCAGACATATGAGCAGTTCTTC
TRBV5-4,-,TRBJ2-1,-,CASSLNGGINNEQFF,TGTGCCAGCAGCTTGAACGGCGGGATTAACAATGAGCAGTTCTTC
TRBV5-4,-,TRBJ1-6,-,CASSLKQGGSSPLHF,TGTGCCAGCAGCTTGAAACAGGGTGGCAGTTCACCCCTCCACTTT
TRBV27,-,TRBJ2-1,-,CASSLYLESKRFF,TGTGCCAGCAGTTTATACCTCGAGTCCAAGCGGTTCTTC
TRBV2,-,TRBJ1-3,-,CASSLQTSGNTIYF,TGTGCCAGCAGCCTACAGACATCTGGAAACACCATATATTTT
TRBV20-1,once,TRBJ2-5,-,CSARGQETQYF,TGCAGTGCTAGGGGACAAGAGACCCAGTACTTC
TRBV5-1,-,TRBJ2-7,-,CASSFTGDGYEQYF,TGCGCCAGCAGCTTCACTGGGGATGGCTACGAGCAGTACTTC
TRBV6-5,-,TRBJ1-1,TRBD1,CATRTGKEAFF,TGTGCCACCCGGACAGGGAAGGAAGCTTTCTTT
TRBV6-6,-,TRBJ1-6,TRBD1,CASRPDRGRVSPLHF,TGTGCCAGCAGACCCGACAGGGGGCGGGTTTCACCCCTCCACTTT
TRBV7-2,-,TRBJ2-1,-,CASSLVNEQFF,TGTGCCAGCAGCCTAGTCAATGAGCAGTTCTTC
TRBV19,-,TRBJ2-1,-,CASSISQGRSEQFF,TGTGCCAGTAGTATAAGTCAGGGTAGGAGTGAGCAGTTCTTC
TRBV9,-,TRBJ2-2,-,CASSAPARGGLMTGELFF,TGTGCCAGCAGCGCCCCCGCTAGGGGGGGGCTCATGACCGGGGAGCTGTTTTTT
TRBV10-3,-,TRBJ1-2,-,CAISESAGSYGYTF,TGTGCCATCAGTGAGTCGGCGGGGAGCTATGGCTACACCTTC
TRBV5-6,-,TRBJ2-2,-,CASSLAGGPNTGELFF,TGTGCCAGCAGCTTGGCCGGAGGCCCCAACACCGGGGAGCTGTTTTTT
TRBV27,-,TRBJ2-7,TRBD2,CATSWTSGAYEQYF,TGTGCCACTTCGTGGACTAGCGGCGCCTACGAGCAGTACTTC
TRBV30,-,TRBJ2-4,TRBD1,CAWSVRGTGGNIQYF,TGTGCCTGGAGTGTACGAGGGACAGGGGGCAACATTCAGTACTTC
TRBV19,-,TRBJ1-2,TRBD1,CASSTADRTGYGYTF,TGTGCCAGTAGTACCGCTGACAGGACAGGCTATGGCTACACCTTC
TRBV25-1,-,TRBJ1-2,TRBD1,CASSGGQKGYTF,TGTGCCAGCAGTGGGGGACAGAAGGGCTACACCTTC
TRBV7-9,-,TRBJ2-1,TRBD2,CASTTRGLEYNEQFF,TGTGCCAGCACCACGCGGGGACTAGAGTACAATGAGCAGTTCTTC
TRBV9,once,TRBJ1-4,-,CASSPKLTGIEEKLFF,TGTGCCAGCAGCCCCAAATTGACGGGGATCGAAGAAAAACTGTTTTTT
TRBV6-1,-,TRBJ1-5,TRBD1,CASSGGQGPYSNQPQHF,TGTGCCAGCAGTGGCGGACAGGGGCCTTATAGCAATCAGCCCCAGCATTTT
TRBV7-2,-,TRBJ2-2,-,CASSLYAGNTGELFF,TGTGCCAGCAGCTTATATGCGGGTAACACCGGGGAGCTGTTTTTT
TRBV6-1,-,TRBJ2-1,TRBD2,CASSETSGSSYNEQFF,TGTGCCAGCAGTGAGACTAGCGGGAGCTCCTACAATGAGCAGTTCTTC
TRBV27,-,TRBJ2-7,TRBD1,CASSLHGQGVYEQYF,TGTGCCAGCAGTCTCCACGGACAGGGAGTCTACGAGCAGTACTTC
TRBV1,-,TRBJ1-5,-,CTSSLGLSNQPQHF,TGCACCAGCAGCCTGGGCCTAAGCAATCAGCCCCAGCATTTT
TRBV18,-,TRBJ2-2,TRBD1,CASSPTGATPSTGELFF,TGTGCCAGCTCACCTACAGGGGCTACTCCATCCACCGGGGAGCTGTTTTTT
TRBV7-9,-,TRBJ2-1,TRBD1,CASSPRTGGNEQFF,TGTGCCAGCAGCCCCCGGACAGGGGGTAATGAGCAGTTCTTC
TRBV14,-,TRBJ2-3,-,CASSLGDTQYF,TGTGCCAGCAGCCTTGGGGATACGCAGTATTTT
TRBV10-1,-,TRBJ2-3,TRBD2,CASTPGGPPDTQYF,TGCGCCAGCACCCCGGGAGGGCCTCCAGATACGCAGTATTTT
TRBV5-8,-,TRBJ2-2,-,CASSLARTGELFF,TGTGCCAGCAGCTTGGCCCGTACCGGGGAGCTGTTTTTT
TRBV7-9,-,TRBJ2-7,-,CASSLELSEQYF,TGTGCCAGCAGCTTAGAACTGTCAGAGCAGTACTTC